The entry below gives a single T cell receptor (beta chain) sequence along with its context. This clonotype was counted at least ten times. Its antigen is still unknown. Base-call qualities are not available, and no considerably larger clone is one nucleotide away. Library method: RACE. Instrument used: NextSeq 500. During library preparation, unique molecular identifiers were attached to individual cDNA molecules so that TCRs could be counted quantitatively and reproducibly. Both TCR alpha and TCR beta chains were sequenced from each blood RNA sample. The authors' analysis ran thus. A median of approximately 96,000 TCRs per sample was observed, with a range of about 20,000 to 690,600. V, J and CDR3 annotation of the TCR reads was carried out using the Decombinator software suite. Every sample was subsampled to the same number of TCRs (28,000) for the PS versus PT1 abundance plots. Expanded TCRs were defined as absent before sensitization and observed at least eight times at the 2-week time point. TCRdb applied fastp at Q25 and MiXCR to the public reads, then kept only in-frame beta chains. Each entry merges the rows of one CDR3 protein and shows their most common DNA and genes. TCRdb's processing, not the authors' own work, is the source of the V and J calls. This sample lists over 300,000 distinct CDR3 sequences; 4.5% to 5.5% were detected once. Clones ranked in the top ten supply around 2.6% of the sample.

Sample time point, as interpreted from the label and publication: pre-sensitization, week 0. Explained via the paper, the treatment or condition label denotes: therapeutic diphenylcyclopropenone sensitization with weekly scalp DPC. At every patch-test visit, the blood draw took place before the patch test was put on. Patients were considered eligible if aged 18 to 70, diagnosed with alopecia and deemed suitable for DPC therapy, and patients were excluded if pregnant. Total RNA was extracted from unfractionated whole blood that had been collected in Tempus Blood RNA tubes. V is reduced by 7 bases and J by 0 bases, leaving a spacing of 9 bases between them. Via the germline V gene, CDR1 is MDHEN and CDR2 SYDVKM. The CDR3, cysteine through phenylalanine, is 13 amino acids long. The kept DNA is CDR3 alone, 39 bases in frame from the first base. The data belong to a study of human T cells and chemical hapten exposure listed by TCRdb under 2021. At the level of the whole study: For sensitization, 2% DPC in acetone was applied to a 2 cm by 2 cm area of upper inner arm skin. The patient cohort, mostly female, included alopecia areata with under or over 50% scalp involvement, alopecia totalis and alopecia universalis. Throughout the study period of about 25 weeks, patients also received therapeutic DPC doses to the scalp every week. For TCR sequencing, blood came from twenty-nine alopecia patients at anywhere from one to four time points (pre-sensitization, 2, 6 and 24 weeks). Patch testing on the upper back used Finn chambers containing 0.01% DPC, with scoring done after 6 days according to International Contact Dermatitis Research Group standards. Patient blood was sampled pre-sensitization (week 0) and at 2, 6 and about 24 weeks after DPC sensitization. The study tracked peripheral blood TCR repertoire changes in vivo during primary and secondary sensitization to the hapten diphenylcyclopropenone (DPC) in alopecia patients. The libraries were sequenced as a pool, and the TCR yield per sample differed mostly because of small variations in library volumes within the pool.

The paper's findings and limits, for the study overall: Patch test score correlated positively with the number of PT1 expanded TCRs, reaching significance at thresholds 8, 16 and 32 but not at 4. Expanded TCRs formed significantly more large CDR3 similarity clusters than pre-sensitization or healthy control sets, consistent with antigen-driven responses. DPC sensitization did not change how many TCRs were above 1 in 1000 frequency, and no evidence was found of alterations in global repertoire structure. After repeated subsampling, changes were observed in the strength of the expansion versus patch-test correlation and in the threshold at which the correlation became significant. Because all patients had alopecia, a presumed autoimmune disease, the immune response of the patients might differ from that of healthy individuals.

This receptor was identified in a woman aged 45-65 years with alopecia areata. Some clones in this sample may be carry-over from other donors' samples. The sample was whole blood, taken in connection with sensitization to the hapten diphenylcyclopropenone (DPC). This chain joins TRBV28 to TRBJ2-5, with an unclear D gene assignment. The DNA is as follows: TGTGCCAGCAATCAGTGGTACCAAGAGACCCAGTACTTC. Its translation reads: CASNQWYQETQYF.